Presented here are 25 T cell receptor beta chains from one specimen sequenced in a study of CD8 T cells in ankylosing spondylitis. Findings and limits, study-wide: Made up of fewer than ten highly homologous variants, a TCR beta motif appeared characteristic of ankylosing spondylitis blood.

These receptors have no identified antigens. TCRdb itself ran the 5' RACE reads through MiXCR, one entry per CDR3 protein. The data contain some 840,000 distinct CDR3 sequences, over 9.5% of them singletons. The sample consisted of blood, either unsorted or a sorted T cell fraction (not recorded which). These receptors were obtained from a male donor with ankylosing spondylitis.

This sequence joins TRBV2 and TRBJ1-5, with a tentative D call TRBD1 (5 bases). The V end lost 6 bases, the J end lost 2 bases, and 11 bases lay between the germline ends. Germline lookup yields CDR1 SNHLY and CDR2 FYNNEI. There are 14 residues in the CDR3. The CDR3 here is CASSPGARNQPQHF. The CDR3, as DNA: TGTGCCAGCAGCCCCGGGGCCCGCAATCAGCCCCAGCATTTT.

The J gene is TRBJ2-3, the V gene TRBV7-9; D might be TRBD2 (5 bases). The CDR3 consists of 15 residues. The germline V and J ends were trimmed by 3 bases and 4 bases, with 14 bases remaining between them. Germline values: CDR1 SEHNR, CDR2 FQNEAQ (reference sequence). The DNA for the CDR3 is TGTGCCAGCAGCTTCGGTGGGTTCGGGGCAGATACGCAGTATTTT. Its translation: CASSFGGFGADTQYF.

This chain uses TRBV10-3 with TRBJ2-7, with D perhaps TRBD2 (7 bases). V gave up 8 bases and J gave up 5 bases, with 16 bases separating them. Germline V gives CDR1 ENHRY, CDR2 SYGVKD. The CDR3 covers 13 residues. The CDR3 coding sequence is TGTGCCATCCTAAGGGGGGGGGCCCACGAGCAGTACTTC. It specifies CAILRGGAHEQYF.

This clonotype came up a few times. The chain couples TRBV11-2 to TRBJ2-5; D might be TRBD1 (8 bases). CDR1 and CDR2 from the germline V gene are SGHAT and FQNNGV. The CDR3 is 15 residues long. Trimming left V 11 bases short and J 3 bases short, with 22 bases between. The CDR3 sequence: CAGGGGQGVKETQYF. CDR3 in DNA: TGTGCCGGGGGGGGAGGACAGGGAGTAAAAGAGACCCAGTACTTC.

This clonotype has more than one count but fewer than ten. The genes are TRBV12-3 or TRBV12-4 and TRBJ2-3, with 12 bases identical to TRBD2. With 6 bases clipped from V and 5 bases from J, the junction kept 3 bases outside the gene matches. The CDR3 is 14 amino acids. CDR3 sequence (DNA): TGTGCCAGCAGGGGGGGACTAGCGGGAGATACGCAGTATTTT. It specifies CASRGGLAGDTQYF.

The rearrangement links TRBV7-2 to TRBJ1-5; 8 nucleotides line up with TRBD1. The CDR3 consists of 15 residues. Unmatched junction bases numbered 7, after V lost 5 bases and J lost 4 bases. From germline, CDR1 is SGHTA and CDR2 FQGNSA. The CDR3, as DNA: TGTGCCAGCAGCGCCCGGACAGGGTGGAATCAGCCCCAGCATTTT. Residues: CASSARTGWNQPQHF.

The gene calls are TRBV20-1 and TRBJ2-1, with 7 bases identical to TRBD2. Germline CDR1 and CDR2: DFQATT and SNEGSKA (reference sequence). Trimming at V came to 0 bases and at J to 1 base, leaving 9 bases not matched to a gene. The CDR3 is made up of 17 amino acids. The CDR3 here is CSARDLGEGPSYNEQFF. The CDR3 DNA follows: TGCAGTGCTAGAGACCTCGGGGAGGGACCTTCCTACAATGAGCAGTTCTTC.

Ten or more counts support this clonotype. The genes are TRBV4-2 and TRBJ1-5, with TRBD1 as a possible D gene (6 bases). Between the trimmed V and J ends, which lost 4 bases and 0 bases, there was a span of 13 bases. CDR3 length: 16 amino acids. Germline V gives CDR1 LGHNA, CDR2 YNFKEQ. This CDR3 reads CASSLQGDSSNQPQHF. DNA for the CDR3: TGTGCCAGCAGCCTACAGGGAGACAGTAGCAATCAGCCCCAGCATTTT.

There are a few counts of this clonotype. This chain joins TRBV6-1 and TRBJ2-1; 7 nucleotides line up with TRBD2. With 6 bases clipped from V and 7 bases from J, the junction kept 15 bases outside the gene matches. Germline CDR1 reads MNHNS; CDR2 reads SASEGT. The CDR3 has 16 amino acids. The CDR3 sequence is CASSQSFGGSGNEQFF. In DNA, the CDR3 is TGTGCCAGCAGCCAATCCTTTGGCGGGAGTGGAAATGAGCAGTTCTTC.

The sample holds a few counts of this clonotype. The V call is TRBV12-3 or TRBV12-4, the J call TRBJ2-1; D gene ambiguous. The V end lost 6 bases, the J end lost 9 bases, and 18 bases lay between the germline ends. This CDR3 has 14 amino acids. In DNA form, the CDR3 reads TGTGCCAGCAGCCTCCGGGTGGCGGTTCGTGAGCAGTTCTTC. Translation gives CASSLRVAVREQFF.

The rearrangement joins TRBV6-1 to TRBJ2-6; D not certain. This CDR3 spans 13 amino acids. Trimming removed 10 bases at V and 4 bases at J, with 11 bases between. The germline V gene encodes CDR1 MNHNS and CDR2 SASEGT. The CDR3 is CATKITGANVLTF. As DNA, the CDR3 is TGTGCCACCAAGATCACAGGGGCCAACGTCCTGACTTTC.

The CDR3: CASRRDDNEQFF. CDR3 nucleotides: TGTGCCAGCAGAAGGGACGACAATGAGCAGTTCTTC. This chain uses TRBV2 with TRBJ2-1; the D gene could be TRBD1 or TRBD2 (5 bases each). This CDR3 region has 12 residues. Germline V gene lookup returns CDR1 SNHLY and CDR2 FYNNEI. Trimming shortened V by 6 bases and J by 5 bases, and 8 bases separated the two germline ends.

This chain joins TRBV20-1 and TRBJ2-1; 8 bases fit TRBD1. CDR1 is DFQATT and CDR2 is SNEGSKA in the germline V gene (reference sequence). This CDR3 comprises 14 residues. J was trimmed by 9 bases and V by 7 bases; bases with no gene match: 14. The CDR3 spells CSGRWGTGDAEQFF. CDR3 sequence (DNA): TGCAGTGGCCGCTGGGGGACAGGAGATGCTGAGCAGTTCTTC.

This clonotype was detected many times. The chain employs TRBV9 and TRBJ1-2; 7 bases map to TRBD1. The junction had 9 bases not matched to a gene; V was cut back by 3 bases and J by 7 bases. Germline loops: CDR1 SGDLS, CDR2 YYNGEE. The CDR3 runs 14 residues. DNA of the CDR3: TGTGCCAGCAGCGGCACCGGGACAGAACCTGGCTACACCTTC. This encodes CASSGTGTEPGYTF.

This clonotype was observed a handful of times. Written as DNA, the CDR3 is TGTGCCAGCAGCCCCCGGGCGGTCCTCTCTGGAAACACCATATATTTT. Its translation is CASSPRAVLSGNTIYF. The chain links TRBV7-4 to TRBJ1-3, with D uncertain. This CDR3 contains 16 residues. Germline V gene data show CDR1 as SGHVT and CDR2 as SQSDAQ. Trimming left V 5 bases short and J 0 bases short, with 14 bases between.

The J gene is TRBJ1-3, the V gene TRBV11-2; D is ambiguous. This CDR3 is 12 amino acids long. V lost 0 bases and J lost 11, with 8 bases in between. Germline lookup yields CDR1 SGHAT and CDR2 FQNNGV. This chain's CDR3 is CASSLDSGPIYF. DNA for the CDR3: TGTGCCAGCAGCTTAGACAGCGGCCCCATATATTTT.

This clonotype was counted only a few times. V usage is TRBV20-1 and J usage is TRBJ1-1; no reliable D call. Trimming cost V 4 bases and J 0 bases, with 12 bases left between them. The V gene's germline CDR1 is DFQATT and CDR2 SNEGSKA (reference sequence). The CDR3 totals 14 residues. CDR3 nucleotides: TGCAGTGCTACCAGGTTTCCGATGAACACTGAAGCTTTCTTT. Translating gives CSATRFPMNTEAFF.

This clonotype was detected many times. This chain connects TRBV10-3 to TRBJ2-5; no firm D call. V lost 0 bases and J lost 5, with 10 bases in between. CDR3 length: 14 amino acids. Germline CDR1 ENHRY, CDR2 SYGVKD. The CDR3 sequence is CAISESGFKETQYF. The CDR3 nucleotides read TGTGCCATCAGTGAGTCAGGGTTTAAGGAGACCCAGTACTTC.

This clonotype was seen more than once but under ten times. The chain links TRBV20-1 to TRBJ1-5; D remains ambiguous. There are 13 residues in the CDR3. In germline, CDR1 is DFQATT, CDR2 SNEGSKA (reference sequence). Trimming left V 3 bases short and J 6 bases short, with 12 bases between. The CDR3 here is CSARRHIGQPQHF. Here the CDR3 DNA reads TGCAGTGCTAGGAGACATATCGGTCAGCCCCAGCATTTT.

This clonotype appeared a few times. CDR3 amino acids: CASSWTVYSYEQYF. The DNA of the CDR3 is TGTGCCAGCAGCTGGACAGTGTACTCCTACGAGCAGTACTTC. V usage is TRBV5-5 and J usage is TRBJ2-7; TRBD1 is a possible D gene (6 bases). Trimming stripped 3 bases from V and 0 bases from J, with 10 bases between. Germline-derived CDR1 and CDR2 are SGHKS and YYEKEE (reference sequence). This CDR3 is built from 14 residues.

There are a few counts of this clonotype. The chain couples TRBV5-1 to TRBJ1-2; weak D call: TRBD1 (5 bases). The V gene lost 4 bases and the J gene lost 7 bases, with 14 bases spanning the gap. The CDR3 totals 13 residues. Germline CDR1 reads SGHRS; CDR2 reads YFSETQ. As DNA, the CDR3 is TGCGCCAGCAGCCCGGACGGCGGGGGTGGCTACACCTTC. It encodes CASSPDGGGGYTF. The full variable domain, with the rest looked up from reference TRBV5-1 and TRBJ1-2, is KAGVTQTPRYLIKTRGQQVTLSCSPISGHRSVSWYQQTPGQGLQFLFEYFSETQRNKGNFPGRFSGRQFSNSRSEMNVSTLELGDSALYLCASSPDGGGGYTFGSGTRLTVV.

The chain is built from TRBV7-9 and TRBJ2-3; possibly TRBD2 for D (6 bases). The ends were cut back, 7 bases at V and 0 bases at J, with 14 bases in the middle. This CDR3 is built from 15 residues. Germline lookup yields CDR1 SEHNR and CDR2 FQNEAQ (reference sequence). In DNA, the CDR3 is TGTGCCAGCACTCCTGTGCGGGGTAGCACAGATACGCAGTATTTT. This translates into CASTPVRGSTDTQYF.

The J gene is TRBJ2-7, the V gene TRBV6-5; D call uncertain. This CDR3 has 14 amino acids. Between the trimmed V and J ends, which lost 1 base and 6 bases, there was a span of 13 bases. Germline CDR1 and CDR2: MNHEY and SVGAGI. CDR3 DNA: TGTGCCAGCAGTTACTTACCTCCCCCTCTCGAGCAGTACTTC. Translation: CASSYLPPPLEQYF.

The chain uses TRBV3-1 and TRBJ1-5; perhaps TRBD1 as D (5 bases). Trimming stripped 5 bases from V and 6 bases from J, with 11 bases between. This CDR3 is 13 amino acids long. Germline V gene data show CDR1 as LGHDT and CDR2 as YNNKEL (reference sequence). The CDR3 bases are TGTGCCAGCAGCTGGGGGAGGGGTCAGCCCCAGCATTTT. Residues: CASSWGRGQPQHF.

The genes are TRBV5-1 and TRBJ2-5; 9 positions agree with TRBD1. V lost 0 bases to trimming and J lost 6 bases; unmatched junction nucleotides: 3. The CDR3 consists of 14 residues. In germline, CDR1 is SGHRS, CDR2 YFSETQ. In DNA form, the CDR3 reads TGCGCCAGCAGCTTGGGGGGACAGGGTCAGACCCAGTACTTC. Its translation is CASSLGGQGQTQYF. The whole variable domain, remainder taken from reference TRBV5-1 and TRBJ2-5, is KAGVTQTPRYLIKTRGQQVTLSCSPISGHRSVSWYQQTPGQGLQFLFEYFSETQRNKGNFPGRFSGRQFSNSRSEMNVSTLELGDSALYLCASSLGGQGQTQYFGPGTRLLVL.